The entry below describes one TCR beta chain. The sample belongs to a study of blood T cell repertoires in COVID-19. This CDR3 region has 15 residues. Germline-derived CDR1 and CDR2 are MDHEN and SYDVKM. V shed 4 bases, J shed 5 bases, and the junction held 10 bases outside the gene matches. Study processing details: Researchers report that nucleated cell counts were estimated from reference gene primer amplification. Some clones are missing from TCRdb's copy, which holds only in-frame ones; the method was immunoSEQ multiplex PCR. V and J calls and clone size are those listed in that table; D and trimming were worked out from the DNA. Among tens of thousands of clones listed, roughly 89% were seen once.

Sequencing was carried out using peripheral blood. This chain connects TRBV28 to TRBJ2-5; TRBD2 agrees at 7 bases. This receptor was obtained from a human donor in a cohort sampled during active COVID-19. CDR3 sequence: CASSSSLRGVETQYF. The CDR3 DNA sequence: TGTGCCAGCAGTTCTTCCCTCCGGGGGGTGGAGACCCAGTACTTC.